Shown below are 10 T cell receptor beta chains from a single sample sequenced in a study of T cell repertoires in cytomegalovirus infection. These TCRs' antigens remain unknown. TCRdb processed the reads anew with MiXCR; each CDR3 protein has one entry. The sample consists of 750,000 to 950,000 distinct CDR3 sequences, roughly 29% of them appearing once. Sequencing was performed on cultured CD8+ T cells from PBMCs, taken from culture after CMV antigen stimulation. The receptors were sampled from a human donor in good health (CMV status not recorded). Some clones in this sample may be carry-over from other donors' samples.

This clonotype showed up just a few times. In nucleotides, the CDR3 is TGTGCCAGCAGTTACGCCGGGGACGGCAATAGTGGCCTTGAGCAGTTCTTC. Its translation: CASSYAGDGNSGLEQFF. This sequence joins TRBV6-2 or TRBV6-3 and TRBJ2-1, with D perhaps matching TRBD1 or TRBD2 (5 bases each). Germline V lookup: CDR1 MNHEY, CDR2 SVGEGT. Between the trimmed V and J ends, which lost 2 bases and 9 bases, there was a span of 23 bases. The CDR3 runs to 17 residues.

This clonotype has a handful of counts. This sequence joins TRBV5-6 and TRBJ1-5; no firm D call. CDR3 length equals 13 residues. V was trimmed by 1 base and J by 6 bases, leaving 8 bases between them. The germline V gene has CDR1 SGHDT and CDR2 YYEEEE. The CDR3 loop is CASSLSDGQPQHF. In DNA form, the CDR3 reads TGTGCCAGCAGCTTGAGCGACGGTCAGCCCCAGCATTTT.

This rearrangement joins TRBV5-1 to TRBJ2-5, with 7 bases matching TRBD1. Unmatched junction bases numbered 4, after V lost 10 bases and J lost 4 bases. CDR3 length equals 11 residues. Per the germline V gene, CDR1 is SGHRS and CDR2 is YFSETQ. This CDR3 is CASRGPETQYF. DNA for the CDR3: TGCGCCTCGAGGGGGCCAGAGACCCAGTACTTC.

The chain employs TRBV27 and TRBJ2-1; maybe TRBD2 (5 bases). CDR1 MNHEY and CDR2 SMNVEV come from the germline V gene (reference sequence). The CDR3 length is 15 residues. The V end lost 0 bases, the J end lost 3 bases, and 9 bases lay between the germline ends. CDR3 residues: CASSLSADYYNEQFF. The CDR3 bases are TGTGCCAGCAGTTTATCGGCTGACTACTACAATGAGCAGTTCTTC.

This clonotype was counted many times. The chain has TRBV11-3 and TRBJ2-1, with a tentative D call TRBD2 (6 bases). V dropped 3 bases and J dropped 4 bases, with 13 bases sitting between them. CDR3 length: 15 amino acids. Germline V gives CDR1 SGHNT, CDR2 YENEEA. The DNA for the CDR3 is TGTGCCAGCAGCTTCGGGGGAGGATATTACAATGAGCAGTTCTTC. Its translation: CASSFGGGYYNEQFF.

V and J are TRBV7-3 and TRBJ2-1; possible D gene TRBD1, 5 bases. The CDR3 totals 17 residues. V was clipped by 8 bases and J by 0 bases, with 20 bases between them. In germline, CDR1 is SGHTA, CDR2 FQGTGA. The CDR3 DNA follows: TGTGCCAGCCAAAGTAGTCAGGACACCGGCTCCTACAATGAGCAGTTCTTC. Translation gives CASQSSQDTGSYNEQFF.

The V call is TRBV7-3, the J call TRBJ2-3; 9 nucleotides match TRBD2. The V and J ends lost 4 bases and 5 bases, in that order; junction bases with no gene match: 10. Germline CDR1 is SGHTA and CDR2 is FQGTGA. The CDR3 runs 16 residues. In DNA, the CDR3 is TGTGCCAGCAGCTACTTGGGCGGGGGGGCTTTAGATACGCAGTATTTT. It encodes CASSYLGGGALDTQYF.

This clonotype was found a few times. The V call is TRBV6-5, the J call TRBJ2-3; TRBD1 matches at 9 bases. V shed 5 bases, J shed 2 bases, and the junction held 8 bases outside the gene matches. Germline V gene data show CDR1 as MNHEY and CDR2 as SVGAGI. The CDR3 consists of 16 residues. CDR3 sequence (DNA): TGTGCCAGCAGTCCGGGACAGGGAGCCCCCACAGATACGCAGTATTTT. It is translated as CASSPGQGAPTDTQYF.

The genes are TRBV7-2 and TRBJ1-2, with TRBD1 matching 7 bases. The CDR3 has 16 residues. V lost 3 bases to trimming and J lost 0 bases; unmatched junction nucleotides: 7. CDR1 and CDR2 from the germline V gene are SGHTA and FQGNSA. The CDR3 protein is CASSFQPGTANYGYTF. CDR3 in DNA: TGTGCCAGCAGCTTTCAACCCGGGACAGCTAACTATGGCTACACCTTC.

The DNA of the CDR3 is TGCGCCAGCAGCTTGGACCCCCAAAGTGTGCAGTACGTC. Amino acids: CASSLDPQSVQYV. The chain joins TRBV5-1 to TRBJ2-7; D remains ambiguous. Germline CDR1 and CDR2: SGHRS and YFSETQ. There are 13 residues in the CDR3. The V gene lost 0 bases and the J gene lost 9 bases, with 13 bases spanning the gap.